A single sample is the source of the 21 T cell receptor beta chains below, sequenced in a study of T-cell reconstitution after alpha-beta-depleted transplantation in children. It was with unique molecular identifiers that the TCRbeta library was prepared. TCRdb used MiXCR to reprocess the PCR reads, holding one entry per CDR3 protein. The sample records roughly 790,000 distinct CDR3 sequences, roughly 16% being singletons. Sample: PBMCs, mostly from graft donor cells, taken 360 days after TCRalphabeta/CD19-depleted stem cell transplant. The receptors were gathered from a male patient younger than 18 who had a stem cell transplant for acute lymphoblastic leukemia, so the T cells may come from the graft donor.

In its sample, this clonotype was seen a few times. The chain recombines TRBV29-1 with TRBJ2-3, with D uncertain. The CDR3 covers 11 residues. Trimming shortened V by 7 bases and J by 3 bases, and 8 bases separated the two germline ends. The germline CDR1 and CDR2 sequences are SQVTM and ANQGSEA. CDR3 protein: CSGTRTDTQYF. CDR3 nucleotide sequence: TGCAGCGGCACCAGGACAGATACGCAGTATTTT.

This clonotype has more than one count but fewer than ten. The gene calls are TRBV5-1 and TRBJ2-5; 7 bases align to TRBD1. V was pared by 4 bases and J by 0 bases, with 3 bases of the junction left unmatched. The germline V gene has CDR1 SGHRS and CDR2 YFSETQ. The CDR3 runs to 14 residues. CDR3 nucleotide sequence: TGCGCCAGCAGCGGGACAGCGTACCAAGAGACCCAGTACTTC. Translated: CASSGTAYQETQYF.

This chain links TRBV15 with TRBJ2-7; tentative D call: TRBD1 (6 bases). This CDR3 contains 13 residues. The V and J ends lost 6 bases and 3 bases respectively, with 12 bases between them. CDR1 is LNHNV, CDR2 YYDKDF, per germline (reference sequence). In DNA, the CDR3 is TGTGCCACCAGACGAACGGACAGCTACGAGCAGTACTTC. Amino acids: CATRRTDSYEQYF.

V usage is TRBV2 and J usage is TRBJ1-1; a possible D gene is TRBD1 (6 bases). The CDR3 covers 13 residues. In germline, CDR1 is SNHLY, CDR2 FYNNEI. The V end lost 7 bases, the J end lost 1 base, and 10 bases lay between the germline ends. CDR3 loop: CASNRGANTEAFF. As DNA, the CDR3 is TGTGCCAGCAATCGGGGGGCGAACACTGAAGCTTTCTTT.

This chain links TRBV27 with TRBJ2-1; 10 positions match TRBD2. Germline V CDR1 and CDR2: MNHEY, SMNVEV (reference sequence). V dropped 3 bases and J dropped 6; count of bases not matched to a gene: 8. The CDR3 is 16 amino acids. DNA for the CDR3: TGTGCCAGCAGTTTCCCAGCGGGAGGGCCGGGCAATGAGCAGTTCTTC. Translated, it gives CASSFPAGGPGNEQFF.

This clonotype was counted between two and nine times. The rearrangement uses TRBV6-4 and TRBJ2-1; 11 bases map to TRBD2. Trimming took 6 bases from V and 7 from J; bases not matched to a gene: 8. Germline-derived CDR1 and CDR2 are MRHNA and SNTAGT. This CDR3 region has 15 residues. CDR3 DNA: TGTGCCAGCAGCTCAGAACTAGCGGGAGTGAATGAGCAGTTCTTC. It encodes CASSSELAGVNEQFF.

This CDR3 reads CSVEDGDSSTDTQYF. The CDR3 nucleotides read TGCAGCGTTGAAGATGGGGACAGCAGCACAGATACGCAGTATTTT. The chain has TRBV29-1 and TRBJ2-3; 7 nucleotides align to TRBD1. J gave up 0 bases and V 0 bases, and 3 bases lay outside the gene matches. The germline CDR1 and CDR2 sequences are SQVTM and ANQGSEA. The CDR3 has 15 amino acids.

The J gene is TRBJ2-7, the V gene TRBV4-1; a weak D match, TRBD2 (6 bases). CDR1 is MGHRA and CDR2 is YSYEKL in the germline V gene. The CDR3 has 16 residues. Deletions cut 2 bases from V and 3 bases from J, with 17 bases between. This CDR3 is CASSQTREISIYEQYF. CDR3 in DNA: TGCGCCAGCAGCCAAACCCGGGAGATTTCTATCTACGAGCAGTACTTC.

The sample holds many counts of this clonotype. J is TRBJ2-7 and V is TRBV28, with TRBD1 as a possible D gene (6 bases). The CDR3 length is 15 residues. CDR1 and CDR2 from the germline V gene are MDHEN and SYDVKM. Deletions cut 6 bases from V and 1 base from J, with 16 bases between. Written as DNA, the CDR3 is TGTGCCAGCAGCCAAACAGGGTCTTTGTCCTACGAGCAGTACTTC. Translated: CASSQTGSLSYEQYF.

In its sample, this clonotype was seen a few times. The chain is built from TRBV18 and TRBJ2-2; 9 bases agree with TRBD1. V shed 3 bases, J shed 1 base, and the junction held 3 bases outside the gene matches. Germline values: CDR1 KGHSH, CDR2 LQKENI. This CDR3 is 16 amino acids long. The DNA for the CDR3 is TGTGCCAGCTCACCGCCGGACAGGGGGAACACCGGGGAGCTGTTTTTT. Its protein product is CASSPPDRGNTGELFF.

This clonotype has at least ten counts. The V gene is TRBV29-1, the J gene TRBJ2-7, with 11 bases matching TRBD2. CDR1 and CDR2 from the germline V gene are SQVTM and ANQGSEA. The length of the CDR3 is 14 residues. The V and J ends lost 6 bases and 0 bases, in that order; junction bases with no gene match: 4. Written as DNA, the CDR3 is TGCAGCGTCGCTAGCGGGAGGAGCTCCTACGAGCAGTACTTC. Its protein is CSVASGRSSYEQYF.

V is TRBV7-8 and J is TRBJ2-1; D may be TRBD2 (5 bases). CDR1 is SGHVS, CDR2 FQNEAQ, per germline. The CDR3 totals 16 residues. Trimming shortened V by 5 bases and J by 3 bases, and 17 bases separated the two germline ends. CDR3 protein: CASSPGESPDYNEQFF. The CDR3 region has the DNA TGTGCCAGCAGCCCCGGGGAAAGCCCTGACTACAATGAGCAGTTCTTC.

This chain links TRBV15 with TRBJ1-5; D is perhaps TRBD1 (6 bases). V lost 0 bases and J 1 base, leaving 28 bases between the germline ends. Germline V lookup: CDR1 LNHNV, CDR2 YYDKDF (reference sequence). CDR3 length equals 22 residues. The CDR3 region is CATSRDVYRTGTNGRSNQPQHF. The CDR3 DNA sequence: TGTGCCACCAGCAGAGATGTATATCGAACAGGGACGAATGGGAGGAGCAATCAGCCCCAGCATTTT.

This clonotype has a count of ten or more. The rearrangement uses TRBV24-1 and TRBJ1-5; D perhaps matches TRBD1 (6 bases). The CDR3 extends over 17 amino acids. The V gene's germline CDR1 is KGHDR and CDR2 SFDVKD. Deletions cut 1 base from V and 3 bases from J, with 15 bases between. The CDR3 region is CATSDLALQGSNQPQHF. Written as DNA, the CDR3 is TGTGCCACCAGTGATTTAGCCTTACAGGGATCCAATCAGCCCCAGCATTTT.

This chain joins TRBV5-5 and TRBJ2-7, with 9 bases matching TRBD1. CDR1 SGHKS and CDR2 YYEKEE come from the germline V gene (reference sequence). The junction had 8 bases not matched to a gene; V was cut back by 3 bases and J by 4 bases. This CDR3 contains 15 residues. The CDR3 nucleotides are TGTGCCAGCAGCTCGCCCGGGACAGGGTTATACGAGCAGTACTTC. Protein product: CASSSPGTGLYEQYF. Full variable domain (rest looked up from reference TRBV5-5 and TRBJ2-7): DAGVTQSPTHLIKTRGQQVTLRCSPISGHKSVSWYQQVLGQGPQFIFQYYEKEERGRGNFPDRFSARQFPNYSSELNVNALLLGDSALYLCASSSPGTGLYEQYFGPGTRLTVT.

This clonotype was detected a few times. This chain connects TRBV29-1 to TRBJ2-1; D uncertain. The CDR3 sequence is 11 residues long. Germline loops: CDR1 SQVTM, CDR2 ANQGSEA. Trimming stripped 7 bases from V and 3 bases from J, with 7 bases between. The CDR3 DNA reads as TGCAGCGAACAGAGCTACAATGAGCAGTTCTTC. It is translated as CSEQSYNEQFF.

V usage is TRBV12-3 or TRBV12-4 and J usage is TRBJ2-2; D not certain. V lost 6 bases, J lost 4 bases, and 9 bases lay in between. The CDR3 is made up of 13 amino acids. As DNA, the CDR3 is TGTGCCAGCAGGTCCCTGTTCACCGGGGAGCTGTTTTTT. It translates to CASRSLFTGELFF.

The chain combines TRBV20-1 with TRBJ1-1, with D possibly TRBD1 on 6 matching bases. There are 16 residues in the CDR3. Germline loops: CDR1 DFQATT, CDR2 SNEGSKA (reference sequence). V lost 1 base to trimming and J lost 1 base, with 16 bases between them. The CDR3 protein is CSARGSGGARNTEAFF. CDR3 nucleotide sequence: TGCAGTGCTAGAGGGTCCGGGGGGGCTAGGAACACTGAAGCTTTCTTT.

This clonotype came up a few times. The chain recombines TRBV5-1 with TRBJ1-1; a possible D gene is TRBD1 (5 bases). Trimming shortened V by 4 bases and J by 5 bases, and 15 bases separated the two germline ends. The CDR3 runs to 14 residues. Looked up from germline, CDR1 is SGHRS and CDR2 is YFSETQ. Here the CDR3 DNA reads TGCGCCAGCAGCGTGAAGCTGGGGGGGACTGAAGCTTTCTTT. Protein sequence: CASSVKLGGTEAFF.

This clonotype was detected many times. The V and J genes are TRBV10-3 and TRBJ2-7; no definite D call. V was pared by 0 bases and J by 6 bases, with 9 bases between. The CDR3 totals 13 residues. Germline V lookup: CDR1 ENHRY, CDR2 SYGVKD. The CDR3 coding sequence is TGTGCCATCAGTGAGTCCCCAGTTACCGAGCAGTACTTC. It translates to CAISESPVTEQYF.

This clonotype was counted ten times or more. The genes are TRBV28 and TRBJ2-1; the match to TRBD1 covers 7 bases. CDR1 is MDHEN and CDR2 is SYDVKM in the germline V gene. The CDR3 covers 14 residues. Trimming took 6 bases from V and 7 from J; bases not matched to a gene: 9. DNA for the CDR3: TGTGCCAGCAGCAGAGGGGGCACGGGGAATGAGCAGTTCTTC. Encoded protein: CASSRGGTGNEQFF.